A single sample gave rise to the 18 T cell receptor beta chains below, sequenced in a study of cytomegalovirus exposure and HLA in healthy donors. Amplification used 60 Vbeta primers and 13 Jbeta primers. Only in-frame clones appear in the TCRdb table, and some are missing; sequencing was by immunoSEQ multiplex PCR. This sample has about 100,000 clones, with roughly 80% found just once. Sequenced input: PBMCs. The origin of the receptors is a man aged 25-40 years in good health and CMV-seronegative.

The chain is built from TRBV29-1 and TRBJ2-1; the D is unclear. V was clipped by 7 bases and J by 5 bases, with 15 bases between them. In germline, CDR1 is SQVTM, CDR2 ANQGSEA. The CDR3 length is 13 residues. The CDR3 DNA sequence: TGCAGCGCGCCCGCGGCGGCGGACAATGAGCAGTTCTTC. Translated, it gives CSAPAAADNEQFF.

This chain uses TRBV7-2 with TRBJ2-7; D is unresolved. Trimming pared 4 bases from V and 3 bases from J, leaving 10 bases between. Germline CDR1 is SGHTA and CDR2 is FQGNSA. The CDR3 runs to 13 residues. The CDR3 region is CASSSSPGYEQYF. The CDR3 nucleotides read TGTGCCAGCAGCTCATCCCCGGGCTACGAGCAGTACTTC.

This sequence joins TRBV7-6 and TRBJ2-1; 12 bases fit TRBD2. The trim removed 1 base at V and 1 base at J, leaving 8 bases unmatched. CDR3 length: 19 amino acids. CDR1 SGHVS and CDR2 FNYEAQ come from the germline V gene. CDR3 residues: CASSLVLPTSGSSYNEQFF. CDR3 bases: TGTGCCAGCAGCTTAGTTTTACCGACTAGCGGGAGTTCCTACAATGAGCAGTTCTTC.

The rearrangement links TRBV5-3 to TRBJ2-2; TRBD2 agrees at 11 bases. TRBV5-3 is placed among ORFs of uncertain function. The CDR3 contains 17 residues. V lost 9 bases, J lost 5 bases, and 15 bases stayed unmatched. CDR3 loop: CATSLGTSGGGTGELFF. The CDR3 DNA follows: TGTGCCACTTCCCTCGGGACTAGCGGAGGAGGGACCGGGGAGCTGTTTTTT.

This clone was seen once. J is TRBJ2-1 and V is TRBV7-6, with 7 nucleotides matching TRBD2. V was pared by 1 base and J by 4 bases, with 10 bases of the junction left unmatched. The CDR3 is 17 amino acids. Germline lookup yields CDR1 SGHVS and CDR2 FNYEAQ. CDR3 sequence (DNA): TGTGCCAGCAGCTTAGATTCGCCAGCGGGGCAGTACAATGAGCAGTTCTTC. Amino acids: CASSLDSPAGQYNEQFF.

The rearrangement uses TRBV2 and TRBJ1-2, with D possibly TRBD1 on 6 matching bases. Deletions cut 3 bases from V and 7 bases from J, with 9 bases between. Germline values: CDR1 SNHLY, CDR2 FYNNEI. CDR3 length: 12 amino acids. The CDR3 protein is CASSDRGRGYTF. The CDR3 region has the DNA TGTGCCAGCAGTGACAGGGGCCGTGGCTACACCTTC.

The CDR3 loop is CASSQVFGGQNYGYTF. CDR3 nucleotides: TGCGCCAGCAGCCAAGTTTTCGGGGGGCAGAACTATGGCTACACCTTC. The rearrangement joins TRBV4-1 to TRBJ1-2; tentative D call: TRBD1 (6 bases). Germline V gene lookup returns CDR1 MGHRA and CDR2 YSYEKL. This CDR3 is built from 16 residues. V lost 1 base and J lost 2, with 14 bases in between.

The genes are TRBV5-4 and TRBJ2-1; 13 bases map to TRBD2. The germline gives CDR1 SGHNT, CDR2 YYREEE (reference sequence). The V gene end was trimmed by 5 bases and the J gene end by 8 bases; junction bases not matched to a gene: 13. There are 17 residues in the CDR3. The CDR3 reads CASRQKKLAGGPHEQFF. In DNA form, the CDR3 reads TGTGCCAGCAGGCAAAAGAAACTAGCGGGGGGGCCTCATGAGCAGTTCTTC.

This clone was seen more than once but under ten times. The V call is TRBV28, the J call TRBJ1-1, with no clear D. Germline CDR1 is MDHEN and CDR2 is SYDVKM. The CDR3 is 13 amino acids. V was shortened by 6 bases and J by 0 bases, with 8 bases between the two germline ends. In nucleotides, the CDR3 is TGTGCCAGCAGAGCCCCCGTGAACACTGAAGCTTTCTTT. Encoded protein: CASRAPVNTEAFF.

The chain joins TRBV7-6 to TRBJ2-3, with D tentatively TRBD2 (6 bases). CDR1 is SGHVS and CDR2 is FNYEAQ in the germline V gene. The CDR3 length is 15 residues. V dropped 1 base and J dropped 1 base, with 9 bases sitting between them. This CDR3 reads CASSLVPSGTDTQYF. Here the CDR3 DNA reads TGTGCCAGCAGCTTAGTGCCTAGCGGCACAGATACGCAGTATTTT.

The chain joins TRBV6-1 to TRBJ2-7, with D tentatively TRBD1 (7 bases). V gave up 1 base and J gave up 3 bases, with 16 bases separating them. The CDR3 has 16 residues. Germline assignment: CDR1 MNHNS and CDR2 SASEGT. This CDR3 is CASSEDAGGQSYEQYF. The CDR3 DNA follows: TGTGCCAGCAGTGAAGACGCCGGGGGACAGAGCTACGAGCAGTACTTC.

The CDR3 DNA sequence: TGTGCCAGCAGCGTAGATCCAGGGGGCTTCGACGAGCAGTACTTC. Protein sequence: CASSVDPGGFDEQYF. The V gene is TRBV9, the J gene TRBJ2-7, with 8 positions matching TRBD1. V dropped 0 bases and J dropped 5; count of bases not matched to a gene: 7. The V gene's germline CDR1 is SGDLS and CDR2 YYNGEE. The CDR3 loop spans 15 amino acids.

This chain links TRBV5-6 with TRBJ2-7; 7 bases agree with TRBD1. CDR3 length equals 14 residues. CDR1 and CDR2 (germline): SGHDT, YYEEEE. The V gene end was trimmed by 0 bases and the J gene end by 2 bases; junction bases not matched to a gene: 2. CDR3 sequence reads: CASSLGDSPYEQYF. In nucleotides, the CDR3 is TGTGCCAGCAGCTTGGGGGACAGCCCCTACGAGCAGTACTTC.

This sequence joins TRBV6-5 and TRBJ1-5; D is undetermined. Per the germline V gene, CDR1 is MNHEY and CDR2 is SVGAGI. V was shortened by 5 bases and J by 2 bases, with 10 bases between the two germline ends. This CDR3 has 14 amino acids. CDR3: CASSGGRGNQPQHF. CDR3 sequence (DNA): TGTGCCAGCAGTGGAGGGAGGGGCAATCAGCCCCAGCATTTT.

This sequence joins TRBV28 and TRBJ2-7; TRBD1 matches 9 bases. Germline CDR1 is MDHEN and CDR2 is SYDVKM. The CDR3 extends over 14 amino acids. V trimming: 8 bases; J trimming: 4 bases; junction bases outside the gene matches: 9. CDR3 nucleotides: TGTGCCAGCGCACCGGGACAGGGCCTTTACGAGCAGTACTTC. It translates to CASAPGQGLYEQYF.

This chain connects TRBV21-1 to TRBJ1-1; TRBD1 is the table's D call and was not checked against the DNA. TRBV21-1 is a pseudogene. The CDR3 runs 21 residues. The CDR3 region has the DNA TGTGCCAGCAGCAACGAGCCGGGACAGGGAACCCGAGTACGGCGGTACACTGAAGCTTTCTTT. Amino acids: CASSNEPGQGTRVRRYTEAFF.

V and J are TRBV30 and TRBJ2-1, with a possible D match to TRBD2 (6 bases). Trimming took 4 bases from V and 8 from J, leaving 15 bases between them. CDR3 size: 13 residues. In germline, CDR1 is GTSNPN, CDR2 SVGIG (reference sequence). CDR3 bases: TGTGCCTGGACGGCTAGCGCGGCCGATGAGCAGTTCTTC. This sequence encodes CAWTASAADEQFF. The whole variable domain, filled in from reference TRBV30 and TRBJ2-1, reads SQTIHQWPATLVQPVGSPLSLECTVEGTSNPNLYWYRQAAGRGLQLLFYSVGIGQISSEVPQNLSASRPQDRQFILSSKKLLLSDSGFYLCAWTASAADEQFFGPGTRLTVL.

J is TRBJ1-6 and V is TRBV30; D is unresolved. V lost 1 base and J lost 6, with 10 bases in between. Germline V gene lookup returns CDR1 GTSNPN and CDR2 SVGIG (reference sequence). The CDR3 contains 14 residues. The CDR3 region is CAWSEGASNSPLHF. The CDR3 nucleotides read TGTGCCTGGAGTGAGGGAGCTAGTAATTCACCCCTCCACTTT.